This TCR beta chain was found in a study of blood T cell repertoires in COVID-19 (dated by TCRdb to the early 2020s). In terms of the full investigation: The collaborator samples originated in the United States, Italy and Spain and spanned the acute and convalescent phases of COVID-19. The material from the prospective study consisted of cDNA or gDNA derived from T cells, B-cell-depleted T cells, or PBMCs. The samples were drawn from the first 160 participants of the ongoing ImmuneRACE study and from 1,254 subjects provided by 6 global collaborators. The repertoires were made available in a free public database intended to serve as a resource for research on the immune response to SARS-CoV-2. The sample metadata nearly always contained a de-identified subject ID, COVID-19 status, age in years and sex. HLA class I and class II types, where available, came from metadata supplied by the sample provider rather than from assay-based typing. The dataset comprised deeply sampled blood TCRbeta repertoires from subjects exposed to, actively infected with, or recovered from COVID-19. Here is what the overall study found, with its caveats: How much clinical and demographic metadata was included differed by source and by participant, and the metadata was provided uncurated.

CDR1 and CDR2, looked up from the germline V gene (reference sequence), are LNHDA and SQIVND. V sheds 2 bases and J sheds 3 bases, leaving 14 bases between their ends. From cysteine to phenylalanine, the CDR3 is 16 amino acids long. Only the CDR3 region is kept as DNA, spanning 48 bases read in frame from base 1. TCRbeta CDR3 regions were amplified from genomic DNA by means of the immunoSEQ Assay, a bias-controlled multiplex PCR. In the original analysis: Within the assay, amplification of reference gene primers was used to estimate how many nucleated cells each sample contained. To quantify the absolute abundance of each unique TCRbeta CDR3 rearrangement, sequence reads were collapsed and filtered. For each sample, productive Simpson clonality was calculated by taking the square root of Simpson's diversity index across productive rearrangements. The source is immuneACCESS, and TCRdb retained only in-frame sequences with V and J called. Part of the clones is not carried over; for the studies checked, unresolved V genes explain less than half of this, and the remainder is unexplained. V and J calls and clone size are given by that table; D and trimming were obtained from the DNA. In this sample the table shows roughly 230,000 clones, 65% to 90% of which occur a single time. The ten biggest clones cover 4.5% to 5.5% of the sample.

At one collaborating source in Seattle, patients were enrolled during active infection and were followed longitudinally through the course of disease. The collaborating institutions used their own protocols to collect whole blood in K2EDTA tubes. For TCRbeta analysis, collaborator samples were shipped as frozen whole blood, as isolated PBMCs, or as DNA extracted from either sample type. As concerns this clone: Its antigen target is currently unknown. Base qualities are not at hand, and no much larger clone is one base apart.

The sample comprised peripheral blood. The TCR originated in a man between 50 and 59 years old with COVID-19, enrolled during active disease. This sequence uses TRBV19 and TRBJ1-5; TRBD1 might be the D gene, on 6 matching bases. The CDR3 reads CASSIQPGVPNQPQHF. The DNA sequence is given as TGTGCCAGTAGTATACAGCCAGGGGTCCCCAATCAGCCCCAGCATTTT.